Below, 32 T cell receptor beta chains from the same sample are listed, as sequenced in a study of blood T cell repertoires in COVID-19. Libraries were prepared by immunoSEQ multiplex PCR; TCRdb keeps only in-frame clonotypes and omits some of them. In the table there are 350,000 to 450,000 clones, around nine tenths of which are singletons. Material for sequencing was PBMCs or T cells enriched from blood (not recorded which). Every receptor here comes from a young woman who had been exposed to COVID-19.

V usage is TRBV6-5 and J usage is TRBJ2-3; 7 bases line up with TRBD2. With V trimmed by 4 bases and J by 0 bases, 7 bases remained unmatched. CDR1 MNHEY and CDR2 SVGAGI come from the germline V gene. The CDR3 runs 16 residues. CDR3 DNA sequence: TGTGCCAGCAGTTCCGGGTGGGGGGGGAGCACAGATACGCAGTATTTT. Its translation is CASSSGWGGSTDTQYF.

This clone was seen just once. The chain couples TRBV3-1 (or the pseudogene TRBV3-2) to TRBJ2-7, with D tentatively TRBD1 (5 bases). In germline, CDR1 is LGHDT, CDR2 YNNKEL (reference sequence). The CDR3 totals 14 residues. V was clipped by 5 bases and J by 5 bases, with 16 bases between them. For the CDR3, the DNA is TGTGCCAGCAGCGGCCTTCAGGGTGTTAACGAGCAGTACTTC. As protein: CASSGLQGVNEQYF.

The gene calls are TRBV3-1 (or the pseudogene TRBV3-2) and TRBJ1-6; a weak D match, TRBD1 (6 bases). Looked up from germline, CDR1 is LGHDT and CDR2 is YNNKEL (reference sequence). Trimming left V 1 base short and J 7 bases short, with 17 bases between. This CDR3 is built from 17 residues. The CDR3 loop reads CASSQASKGVWNSPLHF. The CDR3 DNA reads as TGTGCCAGCAGCCAAGCTTCTAAGGGGGTATGGAATTCACCCCTCCACTTT.

This chain uses TRBV30 with TRBJ1-4, with TRBD1 matching 7 bases. This CDR3 has 13 amino acids. J lost 5 bases, V lost 3 bases, and 3 bases had no gene match. The germline CDR1 and CDR2 sequences are GTSNPN and SVGIG (reference sequence). The CDR3 region has the DNA TGTGCCTGGAGCGGCAGGGGGAATGAAAAACTGTTTTTT. This gives the protein CAWSGRGNEKLFF.

The table lists this clone with a count of one. CDR3 sequence: CASRQGNQPQHF. CDR3 DNA sequence: TGTGCCAGCAGGCAGGGGAACCAGCCCCAGCATTTT. The chain uses TRBV7-9 and TRBJ1-5, with a tentative D call TRBD1 (6 bases). Trimming removed 6 bases at V and 7 bases at J, with 10 bases between. The CDR3 runs to 12 residues. Per germline, CDR1 SEHNR and CDR2 FQNEAQ (reference sequence). Full variable domain (missing parts from reference TRBV7-9 and TRBJ1-5): DTGVSQNPRHKITKRGQNVTFRCDPISEHNRLYWYRQTLGQGPEFLTYFQNEAQLEKSRLLSDRFSAERPKGSFSTLEIQRTEQGDSAMYLCASRQGNQPQHFGDGTRLSIL.

This clone was observed once. This rearrangement joins TRBV5-5 to TRBJ2-1, with TRBD2 identical over 8 bases. The CDR3 has 15 residues. The germline V gene has CDR1 SGHKS and CDR2 YYEKEE (reference sequence). With 0 bases clipped from V and 5 bases from J, the junction kept 4 bases outside the gene matches. The DNA of the CDR3 is TGTGCCAGCAGCTTGGCGGGACTAGGTCACAATGAGCAGTTCTTC. Its translation is CASSLAGLGHNEQFF.

The V and J genes are TRBV7-9 and TRBJ1-3; TRBD1 matches at 7 bases. Germline V lookup: CDR1 SEHNR, CDR2 FQNEAQ (reference sequence). The J segment lost 6 bases and the V segment lost 5 bases, leaving 4 bases of the junction unmatched. This CDR3 contains 13 residues. CDR3 coding DNA: TGTGCCAGCAGCCCAACAGGGGTAAACACCATATATTTT. Its translation is CASSPTGVNTIYF.

This chain joins TRBV7-8 and TRBJ2-7; weak D call: TRBD1 (5 bases). V lost 4 bases and J 3 bases, leaving 19 bases between the germline ends. Germline CDR1 and CDR2: SGHVS and FQNEAQ. This CDR3 is 16 amino acids long. The CDR3 here is CASSSLILFQGYEQYF. DNA for the CDR3: TGTGCCAGCAGCTCCCTGATCTTATTTCAGGGCTACGAGCAGTACTTC.

This chain joins TRBV27 and TRBJ2-7, with TRBD2 matching 12 bases. The germline gives CDR1 MNHEY, CDR2 SMNVEV (reference sequence). This CDR3 has 17 residues. The J segment lost 1 base and the V segment lost 7 bases, leaving 11 bases of the junction unmatched. CDR3 DNA: TGTGCCAGCAATAGCCTAGCGGGAGGGCCCCTTTCCTACGAGCAGTACTTC. This sequence encodes CASNSLAGGPLSYEQYF.

The chain recombines TRBV25-1 with TRBJ2-1; 8 bases are a match to TRBD2. The CDR3 has 17 amino acids. J lost 0 bases, V lost 3 bases, and 7 bases had no gene match. The germline gives CDR1 MGHDK, CDR2 SYGVNS. The CDR3 DNA reads TGTGCCAGCAGTGATTTTAGGCTAGCGGGCTCCTACAATGAGCAGTTCTTC. This translates into CASSDFRLAGSYNEQFF.

This chain joins TRBV4-1 and TRBJ1-1; weak D call: TRBD1 (5 bases). CDR1 MGHRA and CDR2 YSYEKL come from the germline V gene. V lost 0 bases, J lost 10 bases, and 12 bases lay in between. The CDR3 has 13 residues. In DNA, the CDR3 is TGCGCCAGCAGCCAAGATGAACCTCAGGGAGCTTTCTTT. As protein: CASSQDEPQGAFF.

The chain has TRBV19 and TRBJ2-7; D unresolved. Germline loops: CDR1 LNHDA, CDR2 SQIVND (reference sequence). This CDR3 is built from 16 residues. V lost 6 bases and J lost 5, with 23 bases in between. CDR3 DNA: TGTGCCAGTAGCCAACCTACGGGTACCCCTCGAAACGAGCAGTACTTC. It translates to CASSQPTGTPRNEQYF.

The chain joins TRBV6-2 or TRBV6-3 to TRBJ2-1; 9 bases are a match to TRBD2. Germline V lookup: CDR1 MNHEY, CDR2 SVGEGT. The CDR3 runs to 15 residues. With 5 bases clipped from V and 7 bases from J, the junction kept 9 bases outside the gene matches. The CDR3 loop reads CASSLAGKLGNEQFF. Here the CDR3 DNA reads TGTGCCAGCAGTCTAGCGGGAAAATTAGGGAATGAGCAGTTCTTC.

V and J are TRBV27 and TRBJ1-2, with 9 bases fitting TRBD1. V lost 8 bases and J lost 6; bases outside the gene matches: 13. The germline V gene has CDR1 MNHEY and CDR2 SMNVEV (reference sequence). The CDR3 covers 15 residues. CDR3 residues: CASSRGWTGADGYTF. The CDR3 nucleotides are TGTGCCAGCTCAAGAGGATGGACAGGGGCGGATGGCTACACCTTC.

The chain combines TRBV6-5 with TRBJ2-7; 9 positions match TRBD2. Trimming at V came to 5 bases and at J to 9 bases, leaving 11 bases not matched to a gene. The CDR3 extends over 14 amino acids. Germline CDR1 and CDR2: MNHEY and SVGAGI. The CDR3, as DNA: TGTGCCAGCAGTCCCAACCAATCGCGGGAGGGGCAGTACTTC. It encodes CASSPNQSREGQYF.

This sequence joins TRBV28 and TRBJ2-7; TRBD1 matches 8 bases. J was trimmed by 2 bases and V by 5 bases; bases with no gene match: 8. CDR1 and CDR2 from the germline V gene are MDHEN and SYDVKM. The CDR3 has 15 residues. The CDR3 nucleotides read TGTGCCAGCAGTACTTCCAGGACAGGGACCTACGAGCAGTACTTC. This sequence encodes CASSTSRTGTYEQYF.

J is TRBJ2-3 and V is TRBV4-3, with a tentative D call TRBD2 (7 bases). The CDR3 has 15 amino acids. V was shortened by 0 bases and J by 5 bases, with 12 bases between the two germline ends. Germline V gene data show CDR1 as LGHNA and CDR2 as YSLEER. The CDR3 bases are TGCGCCAGCAGCCAAGAAATAGGGGGGGGAGATACGCAGTATTTT. Its translation: CASSQEIGGGDTQYF.

This sequence joins TRBV10-3 and TRBJ1-2; 7 bases agree with TRBD1. This CDR3 has 14 residues. CDR1 is ENHRY and CDR2 is SYGVKD in the germline V gene. J was trimmed by 0 bases and V by 4 bases; bases with no gene match: 2. The CDR3 DNA reads as TGTGCCATCAGTGGTCAGGGGGCTAACTATGGCTACACCTTC. Its protein product is CAISGQGANYGYTF.

This sequence joins TRBV11-2 and TRBJ2-5; 7 nucleotides line up with TRBD2. V gave up 1 base and J gave up 2 bases; unmatched junction bases: 1. CDR3 size: 14 residues. Germline CDR1 and CDR2: SGHAT and FQNNGV. CDR3 in DNA: TGTGCCAGCAGCTTAGGAGCGGGACAAGAGACCCAGTACTTC. Protein sequence: CASSLGAGQETQYF.

The CDR3 loop reads CSAPTYSSTDTQYF. Here the CDR3 DNA reads TGCAGCGCCCCGACTTATTCTAGCACAGATACGCAGTATTTT. The chain is built from TRBV29-1 and TRBJ2-3; the D is unclear. Germline V gives CDR1 SQVTM, CDR2 ANQGSEA. CDR3 length: 14 residues. V was pared by 7 bases and J by 0 bases, with 14 bases between.

The rearrangement uses TRBV19 and TRBJ2-5; D possibly corresponds to TRBD1 (5 bases). Germline V gene sequence: CDR1 LNHDA, CDR2 SQIVND (reference sequence). Trimming cost V 6 bases and J 6 bases, with 14 bases left between them. The CDR3 runs 13 residues. The CDR3 loop is CASSSTDSKTQYF. The CDR3 DNA is TGTGCCAGTAGCTCGACAGATTCCAAGACCCAGTACTTC. Combining the CDR3 with reference TRBV19 and TRBJ2-5 gives the whole variable domain DGGITQSPKYLFRKEGQNVTLSCEQNLNHDAMYWYRQDPGQGLRLIYYSQIVNDFQKGDIAEGYSVSREKKESFPLTVTSAQKNPTAFYLCASSSTDSKTQYFGPGTRLLVL.

V is TRBV5-1 and J is TRBJ1-3, with TRBD1 matching 8 bases. The V gene's germline CDR1 is SGHRS and CDR2 YFSETQ. V lost 4 bases to trimming and J lost 0 bases; unmatched junction nucleotides: 6. The CDR3 length is 16 residues. CDR3 in DNA: TGCGCCAGCAGCGAAAGGACAGGGAACTCTGGAAACACCATATATTTT. This sequence encodes CASSERTGNSGNTIYF.

This chain connects TRBV2 to TRBJ2-2; the D is unclear. CDR3 length: 13 residues. The germline V and J ends were trimmed by 6 bases and 3 bases, with 8 bases remaining between them. The V gene's germline CDR1 is SNHLY and CDR2 FYNNEI. The CDR3 is CASRIQDTGELFF. The CDR3 DNA reads as TGTGCCAGCAGAATTCAGGACACCGGGGAGCTGTTTTTT.

The V call is TRBV4-1, the J call TRBJ1-5; 10 bases match TRBD1. The CDR3 sequence is 16 residues long. After removal of 0 bases from V and 3 bases from J, the junction contained 2 bases not matched to a gene. The germline V gene encodes CDR1 MGHRA and CDR2 YSYEKL. The CDR3 DNA reads TGCGCCAGCAGCCAAGAGGGACAGGGGAACAATCAGCCCCAGCATTTT. Translation gives CASSQEGQGNNQPQHF.

This chain uses TRBV18 with TRBJ2-7; TRBD1 aligns across 7 bases. Trimming at V came to 3 bases and at J to 3 bases, leaving 8 bases not matched to a gene. From germline, CDR1 is KGHSH and CDR2 LQKENI. CDR3 length equals 15 residues. The CDR3 DNA sequence: TGTGCCAGCTCACCTCGACAGGGCCAGAGCTACGAGCAGTACTTC. This translates into CASSPRQGQSYEQYF. Combining the CDR3 with reference TRBV18 and TRBJ2-7 gives the whole variable domain NAGVMQNPRHLVRRRGQEARLRCSPMKGHSHVYWYRQLPEEGLKFMVYLQKENIIDESGMPKERFSAEFPKEGPSILRIQQVVRGDSAAYFCASSPRQGQSYEQYFGPGTRLTVT.

V usage is TRBV2 and J usage is TRBJ2-2; TRBD1 aligns across 8 bases. The length of the CDR3 is 13 residues. V shed 6 bases, J shed 6 bases, and the junction held 3 bases outside the gene matches. The V gene's germline CDR1 is SNHLY and CDR2 FYNNEI. CDR3 bases: TGTGCCAGCAGAGGACAGGGAGCCGGGGAGCTGTTTTTT. This codes for CASRGQGAGELFF.

The V gene is TRBV10-3, the J gene TRBJ1-5; D unclear. The CDR3 spans 13 residues. The germline gives CDR1 ENHRY, CDR2 SYGVKD. The V end lost 4 bases, the J end lost 2 bases, and 6 bases lay between the germline ends. DNA for the CDR3: TGTGCCATCAGTGTTGGAGGCAATCAGCCCCAGCATTTT. Translated, it gives CAISVGGNQPQHF.

The rearrangement links TRBV6-6 to TRBJ1-1; D is perhaps TRBD1 (6 bases). The CDR3 length is 15 residues. The germline CDR1 and CDR2 sequences are MNHNY and SVGAGI (reference sequence). Between the trimmed V and J ends, which lost 5 bases and 8 bases, there was a span of 21 bases. This chain's CDR3 is CASSRPSTGHAEAFF. The CDR3 DNA follows: TGTGCCAGCAGTCGCCCTTCCACAGGGCATGCCGAAGCTTTCTTT.

V usage is TRBV5-1 and J usage is TRBJ1-3, with a possible D match to TRBD1 (5 bases). Germline CDR1 and CDR2: SGHRS and YFSETQ. This CDR3 is built from 15 residues. V was pared by 0 bases and J by 4 bases, with 11 bases between. CDR3 in amino acids: CASSLEVAGGNTIYF. The DNA for the CDR3 is TGCGCCAGCAGCTTGGAGGTCGCAGGGGGAAACACCATATATTTT.

The chain is built from TRBV9 and TRBJ2-2; D might be TRBD1 (6 bases). The ends were cut back, 4 bases at V and 5 bases at J, with 9 bases in the middle. This CDR3 is built from 13 residues. CDR1 and CDR2 (germline): SGDLS, YYNGEE. The CDR3 DNA reads as TGTGCCAGCAGCCCAACAGGGACCGGGGAGCTGTTTTTT. Amino acid sequence: CASSPTGTGELFF. The variable domain in full, completed from reference TRBV9 and TRBJ2-2, reads DSGVTQTPKHLITATGQRVTLRCSPRSGDLSVYWYQQSLDQGLQFLIQYYNGEERAKGNILERFSAQQFPDLHSELNLSSLELGDSALYFCASSPTGTGELFFGEGSRLTVL.

A single count supports this clone. The chain combines TRBV5-1 with TRBJ2-7; 9 positions agree with TRBD2. With 4 bases clipped from V and 6 bases from J, the junction kept 11 bases outside the gene matches. The germline V gene has CDR1 SGHRS and CDR2 YFSETQ. The CDR3 runs to 15 residues. CDR3 nucleotides: TGCGCCAGCAGCCCGGGACTAGCTCCAATCTCCGAGCAGTACTTC. It translates to CASSPGLAPISEQYF.

The chain uses TRBV2 and TRBJ2-1; TRBD1 might be the D (5 bases). This CDR3 spans 12 amino acids. Trimming stripped 4 bases from V and 9 bases from J, with 10 bases between. Germline V gene sequence: CDR1 SNHLY, CDR2 FYNNEI. CDR3 amino acids: CASSGGLGEQFF. As DNA, the CDR3 is TGTGCCAGCAGTGGGGGCTTGGGTGAGCAGTTCTTC. Full variable domain (remainder filled in from reference TRBV2 and TRBJ2-1): EPEVTQTPSHQVTQMGQEVILRCVPISNHLYFYWYRQILGQKVEFLVSFYNNEISEKSEIFDDQFSVERPDGSNFTLKIRSTKLEDSAMYFCASSGGLGEQFFGPGTRLTVL.